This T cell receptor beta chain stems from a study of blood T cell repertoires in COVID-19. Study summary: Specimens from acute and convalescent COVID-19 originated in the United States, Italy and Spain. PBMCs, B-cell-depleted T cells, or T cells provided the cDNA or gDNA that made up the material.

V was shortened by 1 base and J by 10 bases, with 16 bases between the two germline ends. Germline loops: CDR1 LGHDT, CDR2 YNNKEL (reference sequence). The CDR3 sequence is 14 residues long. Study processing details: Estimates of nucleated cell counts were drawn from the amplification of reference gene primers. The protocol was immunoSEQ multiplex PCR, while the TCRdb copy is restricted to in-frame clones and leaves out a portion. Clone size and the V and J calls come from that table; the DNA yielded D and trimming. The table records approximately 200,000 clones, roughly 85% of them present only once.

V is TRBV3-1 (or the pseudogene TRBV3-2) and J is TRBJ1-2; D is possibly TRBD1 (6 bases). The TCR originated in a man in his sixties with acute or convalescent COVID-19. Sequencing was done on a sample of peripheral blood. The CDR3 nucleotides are TGTGCCAGCAGCCAAGCCGACAGGATGGTCGACTACACCTTC. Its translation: CASSQADRMVDYTF.